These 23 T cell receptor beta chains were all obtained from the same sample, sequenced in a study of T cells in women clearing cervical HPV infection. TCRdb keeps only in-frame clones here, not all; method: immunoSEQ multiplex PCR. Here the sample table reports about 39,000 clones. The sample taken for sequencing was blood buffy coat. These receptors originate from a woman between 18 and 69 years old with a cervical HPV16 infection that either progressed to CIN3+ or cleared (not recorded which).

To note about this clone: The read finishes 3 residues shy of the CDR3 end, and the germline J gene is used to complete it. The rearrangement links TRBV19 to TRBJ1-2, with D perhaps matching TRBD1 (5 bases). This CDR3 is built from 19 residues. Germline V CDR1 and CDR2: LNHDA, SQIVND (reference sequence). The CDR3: CASSMTSRGVVSSYNDYTF. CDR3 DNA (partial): TGTGCCAGTAGTATGACTAGTCGGGGGGTCGTGAGCTCCTACAATGAC.

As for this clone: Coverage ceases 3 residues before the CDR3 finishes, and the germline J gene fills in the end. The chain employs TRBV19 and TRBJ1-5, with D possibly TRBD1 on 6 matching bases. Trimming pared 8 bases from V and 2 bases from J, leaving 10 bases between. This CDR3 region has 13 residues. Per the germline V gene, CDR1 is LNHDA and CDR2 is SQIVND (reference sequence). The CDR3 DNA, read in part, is TGTGCCAGTGCGGGGGGCGGCAATCAGCCC. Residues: CASAGGGNQP. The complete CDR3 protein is CASAGGGNQPQHF.

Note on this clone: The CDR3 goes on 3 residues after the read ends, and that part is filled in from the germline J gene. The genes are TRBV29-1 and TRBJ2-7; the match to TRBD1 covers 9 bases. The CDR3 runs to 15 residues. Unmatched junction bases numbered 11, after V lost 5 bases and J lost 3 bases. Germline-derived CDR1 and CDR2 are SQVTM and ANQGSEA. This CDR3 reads CSVRGLGQGYYEQYF. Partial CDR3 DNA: TGCAGCGTTCGCGGATTGGGACAGGGTTACTACGAG.

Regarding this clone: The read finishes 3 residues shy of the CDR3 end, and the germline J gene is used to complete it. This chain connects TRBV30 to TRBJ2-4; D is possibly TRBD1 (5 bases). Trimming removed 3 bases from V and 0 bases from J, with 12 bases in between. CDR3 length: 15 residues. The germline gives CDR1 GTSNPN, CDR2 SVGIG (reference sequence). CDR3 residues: CAWSAGLLAKNIQYF. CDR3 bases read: TGTGCCTGGAGCGCAGGGTTACTAGCCAAAAACATT.

CDR3 bases read: TGTGCCTGGAGTCGACAGGGTGGGAACACCGGGGAG. It translates to CAWSRQGGNTGE. The entire CDR3 sequence reads CAWSRQGGNTGELFF. The chain combines TRBV30 with TRBJ2-2; TRBD1 matches 7 bases. From the germline J gene comes the end of the CDR3, since the read stops 3 residues before it. J gave up 1 base and V 2 bases, and 4 bases lay outside the gene matches. The germline V gene has CDR1 GTSNPN and CDR2 SVGIG (reference sequence). This CDR3 spans 15 amino acids.

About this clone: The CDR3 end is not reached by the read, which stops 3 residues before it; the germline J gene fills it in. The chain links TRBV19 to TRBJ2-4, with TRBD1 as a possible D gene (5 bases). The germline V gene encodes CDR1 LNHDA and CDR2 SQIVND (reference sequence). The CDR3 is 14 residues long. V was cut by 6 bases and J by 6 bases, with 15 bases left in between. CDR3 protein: CASSPDIDLNIQYF. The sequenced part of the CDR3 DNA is TGTGCCAGTAGCCCGGACATTGATTTAAACATT.

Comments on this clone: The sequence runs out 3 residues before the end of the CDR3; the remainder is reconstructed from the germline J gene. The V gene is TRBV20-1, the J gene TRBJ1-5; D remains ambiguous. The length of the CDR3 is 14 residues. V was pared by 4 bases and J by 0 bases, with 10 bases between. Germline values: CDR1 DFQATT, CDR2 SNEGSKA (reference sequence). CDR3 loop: CSATSGSSNQPQHF. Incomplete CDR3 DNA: TGCAGTGCTACTTCTGGCAGTAGCAATCAGCCC.

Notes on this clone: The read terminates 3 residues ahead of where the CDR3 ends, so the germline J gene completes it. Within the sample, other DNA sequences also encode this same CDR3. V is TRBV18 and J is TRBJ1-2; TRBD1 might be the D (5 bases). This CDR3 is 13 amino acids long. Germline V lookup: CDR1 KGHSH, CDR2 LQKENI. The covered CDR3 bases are TGTGCCAGCTCACCAAGATCCGGGGGGGAC. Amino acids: CASSPRSGGD. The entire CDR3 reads CASSPRSGGDYTF.

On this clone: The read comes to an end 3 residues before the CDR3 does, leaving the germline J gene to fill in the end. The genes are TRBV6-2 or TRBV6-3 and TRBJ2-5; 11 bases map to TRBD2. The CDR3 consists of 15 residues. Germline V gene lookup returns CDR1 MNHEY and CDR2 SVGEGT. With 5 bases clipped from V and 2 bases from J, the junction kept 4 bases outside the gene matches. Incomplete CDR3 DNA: TGTGCCAGCAGTCACCTAGCGGGAGGACAAGAGACC. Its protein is CASSHLAGGQET. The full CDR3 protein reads CASSHLAGGQETQYF.

CDR3 DNA, as far as it was read: TGTGCCAGCAGTGAAGTGGGCGGGACACCTAAAAACATT. Its protein is CASSEVGGTPKNI. The full CDR3 sequence reads CASSEVGGTPKNIQYF. The chain recombines TRBV2 with TRBJ2-4, with D tentatively TRBD1 or TRBD2 (6 bases each). The read terminates 3 residues before the CDR3 end, so the remaining end is supplied by the germline J gene. The CDR3 consists of 16 residues. V lost 1 base and J lost 4, with 14 bases in between. Germline V gene data show CDR1 as SNHLY and CDR2 as FYNNEI. Full variable domain (remainder filled in from reference TRBV2 and TRBJ2-4): EPEVTQTPSHQVTQMGQEVILRCVPISNHLYFYWYRQILGQKVEFLVSFYNNEISEKSEIFDDQFSVERPDGSNFTLKIRSTKLEDSAMYFCASSEVGGTPKNIQYFGAGTRLSVL.

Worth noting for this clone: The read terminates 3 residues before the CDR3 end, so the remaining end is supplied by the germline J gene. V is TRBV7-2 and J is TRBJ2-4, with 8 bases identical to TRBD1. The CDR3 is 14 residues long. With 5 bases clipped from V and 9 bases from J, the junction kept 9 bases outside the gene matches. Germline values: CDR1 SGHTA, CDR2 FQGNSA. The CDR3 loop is CASSQGQGWAIQYF. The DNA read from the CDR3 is TGTGCCAGCAGCCAAGGACAGGGATGGGCCATT.

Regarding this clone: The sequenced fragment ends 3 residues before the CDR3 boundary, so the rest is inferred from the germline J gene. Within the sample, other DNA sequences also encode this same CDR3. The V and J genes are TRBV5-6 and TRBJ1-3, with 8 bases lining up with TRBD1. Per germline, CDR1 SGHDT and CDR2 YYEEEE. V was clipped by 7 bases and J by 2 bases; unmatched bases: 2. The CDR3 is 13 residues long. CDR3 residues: CASAQGAGNTIYF. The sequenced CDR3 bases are TGTGCCAGCGCACAGGGGGCTGGAAACACC.

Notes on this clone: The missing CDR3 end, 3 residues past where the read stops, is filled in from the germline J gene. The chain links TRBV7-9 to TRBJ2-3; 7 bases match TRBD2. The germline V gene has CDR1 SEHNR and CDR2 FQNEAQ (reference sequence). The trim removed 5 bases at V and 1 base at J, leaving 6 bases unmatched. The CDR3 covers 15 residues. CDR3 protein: CASSPARGGTDTQYF. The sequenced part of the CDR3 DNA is TGTGCCAGCAGCCCCGCCCGGGGGGGCACAGATACG.

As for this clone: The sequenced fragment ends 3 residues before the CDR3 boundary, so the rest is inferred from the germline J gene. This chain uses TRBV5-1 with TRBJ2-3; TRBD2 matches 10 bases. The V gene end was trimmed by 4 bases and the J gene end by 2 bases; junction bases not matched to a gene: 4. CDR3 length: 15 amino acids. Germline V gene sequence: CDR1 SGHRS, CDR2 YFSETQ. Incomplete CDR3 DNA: TGCGCCAGCAGCGTAGCGGGGGGCTCCACAGATACG. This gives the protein CASSVAGGSTDT. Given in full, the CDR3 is CASSVAGGSTDTQYF.

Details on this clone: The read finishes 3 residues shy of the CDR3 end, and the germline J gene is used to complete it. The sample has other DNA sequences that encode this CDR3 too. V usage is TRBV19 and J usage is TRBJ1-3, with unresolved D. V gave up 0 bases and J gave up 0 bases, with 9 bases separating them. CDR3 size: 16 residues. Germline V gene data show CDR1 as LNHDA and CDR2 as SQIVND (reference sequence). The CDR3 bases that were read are TGTGCCAGTAGTATAGATGGCGGCAGCTCTGGAAACACC. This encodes CASSIDGGSSGNT. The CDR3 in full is CASSIDGGSSGNTIYF.

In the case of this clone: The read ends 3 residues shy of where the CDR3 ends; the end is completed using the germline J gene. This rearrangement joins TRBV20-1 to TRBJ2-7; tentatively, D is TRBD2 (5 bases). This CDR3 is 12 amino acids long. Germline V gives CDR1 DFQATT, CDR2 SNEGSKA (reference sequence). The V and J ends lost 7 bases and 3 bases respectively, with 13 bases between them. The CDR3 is CSGIVRGYEQYF. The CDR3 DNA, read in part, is TGCAGTGGCATAGTCCGGGGCTACGAG.

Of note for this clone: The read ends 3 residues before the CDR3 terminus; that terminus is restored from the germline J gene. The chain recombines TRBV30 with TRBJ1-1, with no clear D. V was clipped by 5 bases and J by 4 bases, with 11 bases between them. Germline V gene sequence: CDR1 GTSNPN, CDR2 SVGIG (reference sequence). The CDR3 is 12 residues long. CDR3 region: CAWDKAPTEAFF. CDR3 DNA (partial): TGTGCCTGGGACAAGGCCCCCACTGAA.

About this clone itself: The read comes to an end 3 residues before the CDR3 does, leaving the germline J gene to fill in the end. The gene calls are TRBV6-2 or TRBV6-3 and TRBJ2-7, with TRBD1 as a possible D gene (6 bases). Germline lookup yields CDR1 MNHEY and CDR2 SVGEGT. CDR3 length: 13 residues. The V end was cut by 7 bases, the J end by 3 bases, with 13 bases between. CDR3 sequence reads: CASTPGVLYEQYF. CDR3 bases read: TGTGCCAGCACCCCAGGGGTCCTCTACGAG.

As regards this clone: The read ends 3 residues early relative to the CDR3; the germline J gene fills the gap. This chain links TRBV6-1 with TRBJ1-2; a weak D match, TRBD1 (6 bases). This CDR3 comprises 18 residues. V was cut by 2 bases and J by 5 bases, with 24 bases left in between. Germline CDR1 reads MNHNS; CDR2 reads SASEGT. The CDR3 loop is CASSERFAGDGLWYGYTF. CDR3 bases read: TGTGCCAGCAGTGAAAGGTTTGCAGGGGACGGACTTTGGTATGGC.

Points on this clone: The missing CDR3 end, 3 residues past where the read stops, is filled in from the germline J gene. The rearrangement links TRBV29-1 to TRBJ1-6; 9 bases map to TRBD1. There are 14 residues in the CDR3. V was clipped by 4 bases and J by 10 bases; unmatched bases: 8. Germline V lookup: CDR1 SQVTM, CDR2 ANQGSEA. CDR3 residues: CSVGTGTGYSPLHF. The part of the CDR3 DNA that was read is TGCAGCGTTGGGACCGGGACAGGGTACTCACCC.

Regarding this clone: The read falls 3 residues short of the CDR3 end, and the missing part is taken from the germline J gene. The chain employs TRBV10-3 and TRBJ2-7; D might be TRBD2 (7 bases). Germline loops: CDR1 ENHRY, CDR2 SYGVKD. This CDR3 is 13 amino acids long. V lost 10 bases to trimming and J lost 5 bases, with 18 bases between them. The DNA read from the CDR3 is TGTGCCACCCTCGGACCGGGGGGCCACGAG. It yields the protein CATLGPGGHE. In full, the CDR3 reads CATLGPGGHEQYF.

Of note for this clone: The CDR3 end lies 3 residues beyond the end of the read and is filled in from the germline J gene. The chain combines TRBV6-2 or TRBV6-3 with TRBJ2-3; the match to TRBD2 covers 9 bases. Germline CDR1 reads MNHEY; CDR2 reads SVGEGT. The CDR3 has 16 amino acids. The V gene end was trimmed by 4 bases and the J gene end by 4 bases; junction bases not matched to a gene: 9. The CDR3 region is CASSSVSLAGADTQYF. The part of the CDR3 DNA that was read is TGTGCCAGCAGTTCCGTGTCGTTAGCGGGAGCAGATACG.

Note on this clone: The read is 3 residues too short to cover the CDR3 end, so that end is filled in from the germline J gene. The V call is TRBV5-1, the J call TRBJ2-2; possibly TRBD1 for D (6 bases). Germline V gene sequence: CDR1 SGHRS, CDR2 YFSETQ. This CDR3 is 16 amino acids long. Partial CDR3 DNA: TGCGCCAGCAGCCCCGAAGCAGGGGCCACTAATGAAAAG. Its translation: CASSPEAGATNEK. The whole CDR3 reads CASSPEAGATNEKLFF.